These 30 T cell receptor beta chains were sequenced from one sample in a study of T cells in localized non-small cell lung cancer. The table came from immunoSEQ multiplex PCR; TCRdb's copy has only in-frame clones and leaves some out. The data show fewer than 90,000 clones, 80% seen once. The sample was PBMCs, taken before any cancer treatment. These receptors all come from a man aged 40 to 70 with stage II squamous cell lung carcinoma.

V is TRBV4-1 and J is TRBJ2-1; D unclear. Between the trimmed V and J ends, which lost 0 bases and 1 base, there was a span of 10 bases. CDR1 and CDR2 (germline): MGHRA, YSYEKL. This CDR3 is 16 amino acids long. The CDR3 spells CASSQDPPISYNEQFF. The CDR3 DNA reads TGCGCCAGCAGCCAAGATCCTCCAATTTCCTACAATGAGCAGTTCTTC.

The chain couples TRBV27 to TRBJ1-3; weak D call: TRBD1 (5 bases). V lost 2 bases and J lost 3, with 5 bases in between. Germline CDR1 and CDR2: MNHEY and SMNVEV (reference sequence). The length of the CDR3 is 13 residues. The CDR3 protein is CASSLRGGNTIYF. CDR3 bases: TGTGCCAGCAGTTTAAGGGGTGGAAACACCATATATTTT.

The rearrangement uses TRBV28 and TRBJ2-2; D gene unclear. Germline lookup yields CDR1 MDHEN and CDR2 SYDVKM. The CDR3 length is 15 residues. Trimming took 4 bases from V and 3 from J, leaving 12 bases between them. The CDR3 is CASSSGSSHTGELFF. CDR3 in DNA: TGTGCCAGCAGTTCCGGGTCGTCTCACACCGGGGAGCTGTTTTTT.

CDR3: CASSQEKSTDTQYF. CDR3 nucleotides: TGCGCCAGCAGCCAAGAAAAGAGCACAGATACGCAGTATTTT. This chain uses TRBV4-1 with TRBJ2-3; no clear D. Germline CDR1 and CDR2: MGHRA and YSYEKL. V was pared by 0 bases and J by 0 bases, with 4 bases between. This CDR3 contains 14 residues.

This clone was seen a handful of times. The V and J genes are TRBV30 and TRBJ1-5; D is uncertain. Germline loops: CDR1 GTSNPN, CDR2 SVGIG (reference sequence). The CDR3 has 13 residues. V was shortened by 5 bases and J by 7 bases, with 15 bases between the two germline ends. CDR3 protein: CAWGAGGKQPQHF. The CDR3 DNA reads TGTGCCTGGGGAGCAGGAGGGAAACAGCCCCAGCATTTT. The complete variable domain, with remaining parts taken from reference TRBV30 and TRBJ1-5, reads SQTIHQWPATLVQPVGSPLSLECTVEGTSNPNLYWYRQAAGRGLQLLFYSVGIGQISSEVPQNLSASRPQDRQFILSSKKLLLSDSGFYLCAWGAGGKQPQHFGDGTRLSIL.

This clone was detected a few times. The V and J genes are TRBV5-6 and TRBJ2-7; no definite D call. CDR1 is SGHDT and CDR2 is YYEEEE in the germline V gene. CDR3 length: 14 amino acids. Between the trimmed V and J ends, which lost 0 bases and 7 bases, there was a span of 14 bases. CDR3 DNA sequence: TGTGCCAGCAGCTTGGTCCAGAAGGCCGGAGAGCAGTACTTC. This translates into CASSLVQKAGEQYF.

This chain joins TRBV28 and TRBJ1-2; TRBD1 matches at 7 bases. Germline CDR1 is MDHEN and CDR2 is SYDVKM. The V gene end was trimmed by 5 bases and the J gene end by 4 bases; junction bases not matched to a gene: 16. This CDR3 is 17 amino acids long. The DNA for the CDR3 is TGTGCCAGCAGTCCCCAGAATTACAGGGGAGCGGGCTATGGCTACACCTTC. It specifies CASSPQNYRGAGYGYTF.

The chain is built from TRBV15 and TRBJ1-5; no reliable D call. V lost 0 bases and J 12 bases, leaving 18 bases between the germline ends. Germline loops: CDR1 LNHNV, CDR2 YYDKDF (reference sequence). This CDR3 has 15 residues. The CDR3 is CATSRDYTMTSDQHF. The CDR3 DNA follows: TGTGCCACCAGCAGAGATTACACGATGACCAGCGACCAGCATTTT.

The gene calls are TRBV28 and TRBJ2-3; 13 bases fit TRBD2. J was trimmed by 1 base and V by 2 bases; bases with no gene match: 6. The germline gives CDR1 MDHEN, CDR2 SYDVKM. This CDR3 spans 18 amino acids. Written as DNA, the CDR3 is TGTGCCAGCAGTTTAATTAGGACTAGCGGGGGAGGCACAGATACGCAGTATTTT. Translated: CASSLIRTSGGGTDTQYF. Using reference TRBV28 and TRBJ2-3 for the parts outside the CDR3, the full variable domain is DVKVTQSSRYLVKRTGEKVFLECVQDMDHENMFWYRQDPGLGLRLIYFSYDVKMKEKGDIPEGYSVSREKKERFSLILESASTNQTSMYLCASSLIRTSGGGTDTQYFGPGTRLTVL.

This CDR3 reads CASTFGGYYGYTF. The CDR3 DNA is TGTGCCAGCACCTTTGGCGGATACTATGGCTACACCTTC. The chain links TRBV6-5 to TRBJ1-2, with unresolved D. The V end lost 7 bases, the J end lost 3 bases, and 12 bases lay between the germline ends. The germline V gene has CDR1 MNHEY and CDR2 SVGAGI. The CDR3 sequence is 13 residues long.

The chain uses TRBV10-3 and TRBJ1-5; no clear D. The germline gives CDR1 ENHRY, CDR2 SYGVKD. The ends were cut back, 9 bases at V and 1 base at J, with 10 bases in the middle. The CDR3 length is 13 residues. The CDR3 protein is CAITKDSNQPQHF. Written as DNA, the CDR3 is TGTGCCATAACAAAGGACAGCAATCAGCCCCAGCATTTT.

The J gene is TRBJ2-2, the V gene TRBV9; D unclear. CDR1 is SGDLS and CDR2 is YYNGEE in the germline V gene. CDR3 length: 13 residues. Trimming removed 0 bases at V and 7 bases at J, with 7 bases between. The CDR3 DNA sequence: TGTGCCAGCAGCGTAGGTGGTTACGGGGAGCTGTTTTTT. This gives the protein CASSVGGYGELFF. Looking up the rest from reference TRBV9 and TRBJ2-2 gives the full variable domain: DSGVTQTPKHLITATGQRVTLRCSPRSGDLSVYWYQQSLDQGLQFLIQYYNGEERAKGNILERFSAQQFPDLHSELNLSSLELGDSALYFCASSVGGYGELFFGEGSRLTVL.

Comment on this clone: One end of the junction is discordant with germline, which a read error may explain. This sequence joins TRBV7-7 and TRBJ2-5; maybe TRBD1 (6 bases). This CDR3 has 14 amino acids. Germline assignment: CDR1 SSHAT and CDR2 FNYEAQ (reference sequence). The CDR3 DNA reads TGTGCTAGCAGCTTAGCCTGGGGGCAGGAGACCCAGTACTTC. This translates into CASSLAWGQETQYF.

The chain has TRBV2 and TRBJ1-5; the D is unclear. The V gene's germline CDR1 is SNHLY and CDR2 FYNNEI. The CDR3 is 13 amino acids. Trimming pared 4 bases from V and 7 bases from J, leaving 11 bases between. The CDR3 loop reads CASSAPPGQPQHF. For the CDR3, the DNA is TGTGCCAGCAGTGCTCCCCCGGGACAGCCCCAGCATTTT. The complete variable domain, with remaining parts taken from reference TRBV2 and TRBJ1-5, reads EPEVTQTPSHQVTQMGQEVILRCVPISNHLYFYWYRQILGQKVEFLVSFYNNEISEKSEIFDDQFSVERPDGSNFTLKIRSTKLEDSAMYFCASSAPPGQPQHFGDGTRLSIL.

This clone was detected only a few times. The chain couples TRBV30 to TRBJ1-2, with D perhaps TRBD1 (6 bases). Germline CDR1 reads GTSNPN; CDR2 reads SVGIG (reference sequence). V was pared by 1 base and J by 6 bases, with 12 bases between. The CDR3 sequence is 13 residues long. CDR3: CAWSDTGIDGYTF. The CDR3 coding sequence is TGTGCCTGGAGTGACACAGGGATAGATGGCTACACCTTC.

DNA of the CDR3: TGTGCCAGTGCCCCAGGGATAGGGGCCGTCTACAATGAGCAGTTCTTC. This codes for CASAPGIGAVYNEQFF. The chain carries TRBV19 and TRBJ2-1; D perhaps matches TRBD1 (5 bases). V dropped 8 bases and J dropped 3 bases, with 20 bases sitting between them. The CDR3 has 16 amino acids. Germline V gene data show CDR1 as LNHDA and CDR2 as SQIVND (reference sequence).

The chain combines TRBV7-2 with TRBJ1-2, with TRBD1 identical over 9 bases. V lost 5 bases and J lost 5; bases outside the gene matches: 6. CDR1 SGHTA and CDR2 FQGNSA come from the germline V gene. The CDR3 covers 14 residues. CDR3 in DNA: TGTGCCAGCAGCCGGTCCGGACAGGGGTATGGCTACACCTTC. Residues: CASSRSGQGYGYTF. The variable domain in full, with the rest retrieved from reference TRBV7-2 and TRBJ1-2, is GAGVSQSPSNKVTEKGKDVELRCDPISGHTALYWYRQSLGQGLEFLIYFQGNSAPDKSGLPSDRFSAERTGGSVSTLTIQRTQQEDSAVYLCASSRSGQGYGYTFGSGTRLTVV.

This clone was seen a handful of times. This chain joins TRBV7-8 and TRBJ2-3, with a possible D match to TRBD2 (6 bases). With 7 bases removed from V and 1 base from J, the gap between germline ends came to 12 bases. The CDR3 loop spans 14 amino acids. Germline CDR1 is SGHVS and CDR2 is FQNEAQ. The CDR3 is CASTPGGGTDTQYF. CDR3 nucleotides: TGTGCCAGCACCCCCGGCGGGGGCACAGATACGCAGTATTTT.

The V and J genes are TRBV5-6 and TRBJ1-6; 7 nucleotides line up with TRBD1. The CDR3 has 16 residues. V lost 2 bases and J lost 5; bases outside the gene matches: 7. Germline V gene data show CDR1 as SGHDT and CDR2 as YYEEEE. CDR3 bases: TGTGCCAGCAGCTTCTCAGGACAGGCCCATAATTCACCCCTCCACTTT. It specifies CASSFSGQAHNSPLHF.

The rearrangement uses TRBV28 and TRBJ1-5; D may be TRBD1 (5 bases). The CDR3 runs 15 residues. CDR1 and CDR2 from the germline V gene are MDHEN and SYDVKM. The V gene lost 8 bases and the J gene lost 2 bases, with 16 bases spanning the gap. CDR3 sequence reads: CASLWGNNRNQPQHF. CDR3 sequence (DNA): TGTGCCAGCCTGTGGGGGAATAATCGCAATCAGCCCCAGCATTTT.

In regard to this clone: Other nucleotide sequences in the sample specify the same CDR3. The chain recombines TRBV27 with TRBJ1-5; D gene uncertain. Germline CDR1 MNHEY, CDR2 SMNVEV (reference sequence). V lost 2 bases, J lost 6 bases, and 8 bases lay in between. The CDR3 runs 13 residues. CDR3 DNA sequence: TGTGCCAGCAGTTTAGGAGTGGGTCAGCCCCAGCATTTT. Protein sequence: CASSLGVGQPQHF.

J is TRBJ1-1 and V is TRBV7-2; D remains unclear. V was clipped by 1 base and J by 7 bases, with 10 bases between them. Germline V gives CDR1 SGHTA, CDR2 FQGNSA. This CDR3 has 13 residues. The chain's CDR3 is CASSLEWMGEAFF. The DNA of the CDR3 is TGTGCCAGCAGCTTAGAGTGGATGGGTGAAGCTTTCTTT.

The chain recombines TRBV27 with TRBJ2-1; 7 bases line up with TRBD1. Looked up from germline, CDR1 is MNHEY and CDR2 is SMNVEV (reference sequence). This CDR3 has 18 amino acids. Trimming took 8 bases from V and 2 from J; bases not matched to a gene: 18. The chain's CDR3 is CASGYQSPTGITYNEQFF. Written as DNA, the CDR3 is TGTGCCAGCGGGTACCAAAGCCCGACAGGGATAACCTACAATGAGCAGTTCTTC.

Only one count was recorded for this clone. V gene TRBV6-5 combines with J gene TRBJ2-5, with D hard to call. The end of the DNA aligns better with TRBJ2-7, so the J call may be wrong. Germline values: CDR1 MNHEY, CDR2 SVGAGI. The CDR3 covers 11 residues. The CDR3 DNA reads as TGTGCCAGCAGTACGGGTCTCGAGCAGTACTTC. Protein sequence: CASSTGLEQYF.

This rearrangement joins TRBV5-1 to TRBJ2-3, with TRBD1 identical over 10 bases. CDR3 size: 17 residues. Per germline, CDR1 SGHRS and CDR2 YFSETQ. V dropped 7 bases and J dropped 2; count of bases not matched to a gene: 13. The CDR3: CASAFGPGQGSTDTQYF. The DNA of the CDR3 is TGCGCCAGCGCGTTTGGACCGGGACAGGGGTCCACAGATACGCAGTATTTT.

As DNA, the CDR3 is TGTGCCATCAAATCCGGGACAGAGGGCTATGGCTACACCTTC. It translates to CAIKSGTEGYGYTF. The chain couples TRBV10-3 to TRBJ1-2; 7 bases are a match to TRBD1. CDR1 and CDR2 (germline): ENHRY, SYGVKD. The CDR3 runs to 14 residues. V shed 7 bases and J 4 bases; nucleotides not matched to a gene: 9.

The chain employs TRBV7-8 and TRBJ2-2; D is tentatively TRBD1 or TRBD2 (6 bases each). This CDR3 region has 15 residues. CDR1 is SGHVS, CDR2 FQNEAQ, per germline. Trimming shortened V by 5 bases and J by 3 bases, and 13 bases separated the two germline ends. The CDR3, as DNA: TGTGCCAGCAGCCTTAATAGGGGGGACACCGGGGAGCTGTTTTTT. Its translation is CASSLNRGDTGELFF.

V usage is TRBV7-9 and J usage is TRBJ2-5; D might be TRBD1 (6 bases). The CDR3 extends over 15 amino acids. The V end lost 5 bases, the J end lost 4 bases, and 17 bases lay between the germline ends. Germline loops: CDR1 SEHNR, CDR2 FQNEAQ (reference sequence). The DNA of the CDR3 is TGTGCCAGCAGCACCGCCCTGACAGGAGGAGAGACCCAGTACTTC. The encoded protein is CASSTALTGGETQYF.

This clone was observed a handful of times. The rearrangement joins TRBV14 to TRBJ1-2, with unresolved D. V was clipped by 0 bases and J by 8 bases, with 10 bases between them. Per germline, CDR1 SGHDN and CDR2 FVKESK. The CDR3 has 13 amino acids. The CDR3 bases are TGTGCCAGCAGCCAAGATCTTGGCGCCGGCTACACCTTC. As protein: CASSQDLGAGYTF.

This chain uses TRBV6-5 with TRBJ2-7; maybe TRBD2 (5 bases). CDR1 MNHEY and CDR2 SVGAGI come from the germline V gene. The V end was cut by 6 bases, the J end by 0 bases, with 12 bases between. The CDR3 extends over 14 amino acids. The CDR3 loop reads CASRKSGSSYEQYF. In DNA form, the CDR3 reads TGTGCCAGCAGGAAGTCGGGGAGCTCCTACGAGCAGTACTTC.